Listed below are T cell receptor beta chains from one sample, sequenced in a study of early T cells in non-severe SARS-CoV-2 infection. TCRdb re-called the 5' RACE reads through MiXCR, storing one row per CDR3 protein. The top ten hold over 2.5% of the sample, which has around 84,000 distinct CDR3 sequences, 9.5% to 13% seen once. The sequencing input was whole blood. The receptor set was obtained from an adult who was a healthcare worker with PCR-confirmed SARS-CoV-2 infection or an uninfected control (not recorded which). Both conserved end residues are part of each CDR3. The D gene is left open where the match is weak. Clone sizes are given selectively: once, few, many, or a class where the clone is expanded.

J gene,V gene,clone size,D gene,CDR3 DNA,CDR3 protein
TRBJ2-5,TRBV2,.,.,TGTGCCAGCAGTGGAAACGGCCAAGAGACCCAGTACTTC,CASSGNGQETQYF
TRBJ1-2,TRBV10-2,.,.,TGCGCCAGCAGTGAGGGGGCTTGGGGCTACACCTTC,CASSEGAWGYTF
TRBJ2-1,TRBV11-3,.,.,TGTGCCAGCAGCTTAAGGGGACCCCCGGACAATGAGCAGTTCTTC,CASSLRGPPDNEQFF
TRBJ2-7,TRBV4-1,.,TRBD1,TGCGCCAGCAGCCAAATAGAGGACAGGGCCTACGAGCAGTACTTC,CASSQIEDRAYEQYF
TRBJ2-1,TRBV14,.,TRBD2,TGTGCCAGCAGCCAAGGGACTAGCGCCCACAATGAGCAGTTCTTC,CASSQGTSAHNEQFF
TRBJ2-7,TRBV29-1,.,.,TGCAGCGTTGGTCTGGGAAGGAACGAGCAGTACTTC,CSVGLGRNEQYF
TRBJ1-2,TRBV29-1,.,.,TGCAGCGTTGATGACCCCGGACAGACCTACACCTTC,CSVDDPGQTYTF
TRBJ2-7,TRBV7-9,.,.,TGTGCCAGCAGCTTAGTCGTCGGCCCCAACTACGAGCAGTACTTC,CASSLVVGPNYEQYF
TRBJ2-5,TRBV7-9,many,.,TGTGCCAGCAGCTTGACAGATCAAGAGACCCAGTACTTC,CASSLTDQETQYF
TRBJ2-1,TRBV10-3,many,.,TGTGCCATCACCGAGCGGACAGAGTACAATGAGCAGTTCTTC,CAITERTEYNEQFF
TRBJ2-3,TRBV11-2,.,.,TGTGCCAGCAGCTTAGACCCCTGGAGCGATACGCAGTATTTT,CASSLDPWSDTQYF
TRBJ2-7,TRBV19,few,.,TGTGCCAGTAGGTGGGGAAAATCCTACGAGCAGTACTTC,CASRWGKSYEQYF
TRBJ1-1,TRBV11-3,many,.,TGTGCCAGCAGCCCACAGGGTTATGGGACTGAAGCTTTCTTT,CASSPQGYGTEAFF
TRBJ2-5,TRBV3-1,.,.,TGTGCCAGCAGCCAGGGGCGGGCCCGACAAGAGACCCAGTACTTC,CASSQGRARQETQYF
TRBJ2-1,TRBV29-1,.,TRBD2,TGCAGCGTAGAACCGGGACTAGCTTCATACAATGAGCAGTTCTTC,CSVEPGLASYNEQFF
TRBJ2-3,TRBV7-3,.,.,TGTGCCAGCAGCTTAGGGAGCGGTGCGCAGTATTTT,CASSLGSGAQYF
TRBJ1-5,TRBV19,many,.,TGTGCCAGTAGTATTGGCAGGGGCAATCAGCCCCAGCATTTT,CASSIGRGNQPQHF